The T cell receptor beta chain under discussion was sequenced for a study of shared clonotypes between healthy human individuals. Profiling relied on immunoSEQ multiplex PCR, and the TCRdb table lists in-frame clones only, not all of them. Of fewer than 400,000 clones detected, approximately 74% appear once; the ten largest clones hold around 10%. Unmatched junction bases numbered 8, after V lost 8 bases and J lost 6 bases. CDR1 and CDR2 (germline): MNHEY, SMNVEV (reference sequence). The CDR3 has 15 residues. Material for sequencing was memory CD4+ T cells sorted from blood. The subset: CD45RA-negative fraction. The rearrangement uses TRBV27 and TRBJ1-5; 12 nucleotides agree with TRBD1. This sequence originates from a man aged 25 to 40 in good health. The CDR3 loop reads CASGPGQGAGQPQHF. The CDR3 DNA reads TGTGCCAGCGGACCGGGACAGGGGGCAGGTCAGCCCCAGCATTTT.